This TCR beta chain was identified during a study of shared clonotypes between healthy human individuals. Repertoires were generated with immunoSEQ multiplex PCR, while TCRdb's copy carries only in-frame clones and drops some. The profile shows 2 million to 2.5 million clones, roughly 92% of them singletons. The CDR3 contains 15 residues. Germline loops: CDR1 MNHEY, CDR2 SMNVEV (reference sequence). The ends were cut back, 1 base at V and 0 bases at J, with 7 bases in the middle. Donors were healthy HIV-negative adults without recently reported acute infections or vaccinations. It was into CD45RA+ naive and CD45RA-negative memory subsets that the CD4+ cells were split.

This chain connects TRBV27 to TRBJ2-4; possible D gene TRBD1, 5 bases. The sequence was obtained from a man younger than 30 in good health. Some clones in this sample may be carry-over from other donors' samples. The source material was naive CD4+ T cells from PBMCs. Indicated subset: CD45RA+ positively selected. The CDR3 sequence: CASSLYQGAKNIQYF. The CDR3 nucleotides are TGTGCCAGCAGTTTATACCAGGGAGCCAAAAACATTCAGTACTTC.